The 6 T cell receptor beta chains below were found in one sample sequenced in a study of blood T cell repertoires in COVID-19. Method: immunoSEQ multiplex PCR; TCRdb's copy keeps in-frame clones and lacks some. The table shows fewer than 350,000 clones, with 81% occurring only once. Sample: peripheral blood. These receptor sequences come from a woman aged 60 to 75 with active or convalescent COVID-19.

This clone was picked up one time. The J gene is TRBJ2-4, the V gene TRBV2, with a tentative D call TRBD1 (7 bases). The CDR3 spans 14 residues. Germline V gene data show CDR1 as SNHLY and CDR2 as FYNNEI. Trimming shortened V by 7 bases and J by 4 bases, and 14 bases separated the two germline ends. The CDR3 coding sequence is TGTGCCAGCAACGGCGGGACAGTAAAAAACATTCAGTACTTC. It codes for CASNGGTVKNIQYF.

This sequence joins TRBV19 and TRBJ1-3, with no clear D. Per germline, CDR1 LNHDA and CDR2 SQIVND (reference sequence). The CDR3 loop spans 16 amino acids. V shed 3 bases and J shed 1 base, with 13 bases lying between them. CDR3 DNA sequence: TGTGCCAGTAGTATCCCGACACCGGGGTCTGGAAACACCATATATTTT. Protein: CASSIPTPGSGNTIYF. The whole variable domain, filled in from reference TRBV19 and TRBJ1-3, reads DGGITQSPKYLFRKEGQNVTLSCEQNLNHDAMYWYRQDPGQGLRLIYYSQIVNDFQKGDIAEGYSVSREKKESFPLTVTSAQKNPTAFYLCASSIPTPGSGNTIYFGEGSWLTVV.

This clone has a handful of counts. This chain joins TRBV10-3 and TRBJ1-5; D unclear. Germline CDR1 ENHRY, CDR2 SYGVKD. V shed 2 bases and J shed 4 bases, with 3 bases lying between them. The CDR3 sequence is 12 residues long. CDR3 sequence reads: CAISEPNQPQHF. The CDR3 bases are TGTGCCATCAGTGAGCCAAATCAGCCCCAGCATTTT.

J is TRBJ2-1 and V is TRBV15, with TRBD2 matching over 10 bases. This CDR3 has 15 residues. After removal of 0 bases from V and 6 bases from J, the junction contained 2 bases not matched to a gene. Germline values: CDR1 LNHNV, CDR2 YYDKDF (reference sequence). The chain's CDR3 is CATSRDRLAGNEQFF. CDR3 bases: TGTGCCACCAGCAGAGATCGACTAGCGGGCAATGAGCAGTTCTTC.

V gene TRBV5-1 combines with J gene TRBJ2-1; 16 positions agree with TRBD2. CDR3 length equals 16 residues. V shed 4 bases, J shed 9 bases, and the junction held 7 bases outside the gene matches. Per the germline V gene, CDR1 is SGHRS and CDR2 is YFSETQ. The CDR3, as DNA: TGCGCCAGCAGCCCCGGGACTAGCGGGGGGGTCGTTGAGCAGTTCTTC. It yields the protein CASSPGTSGGVVEQFF.

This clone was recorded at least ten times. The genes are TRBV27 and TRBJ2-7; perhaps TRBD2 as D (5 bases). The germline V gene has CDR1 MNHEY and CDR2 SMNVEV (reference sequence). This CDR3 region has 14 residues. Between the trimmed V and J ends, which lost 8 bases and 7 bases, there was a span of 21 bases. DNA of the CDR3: TGTGCCAGCGGCGCCCGGATGGGAGCTACTGAGCAGTACTTC. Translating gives CASGARMGATEQYF.